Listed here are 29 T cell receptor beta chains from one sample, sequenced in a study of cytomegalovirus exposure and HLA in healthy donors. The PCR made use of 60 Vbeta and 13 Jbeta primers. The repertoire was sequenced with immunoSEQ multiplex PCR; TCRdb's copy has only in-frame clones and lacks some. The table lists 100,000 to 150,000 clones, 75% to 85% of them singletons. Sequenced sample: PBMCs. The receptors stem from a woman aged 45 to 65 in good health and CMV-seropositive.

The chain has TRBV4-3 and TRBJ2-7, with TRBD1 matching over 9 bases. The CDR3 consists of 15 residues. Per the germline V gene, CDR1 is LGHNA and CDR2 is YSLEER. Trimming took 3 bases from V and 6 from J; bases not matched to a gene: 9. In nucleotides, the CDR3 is TGCGCCAGCAGCCAGGCCGGGACAGGGATAACCGAGCAGTACTTC. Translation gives CASSQAGTGITEQYF.

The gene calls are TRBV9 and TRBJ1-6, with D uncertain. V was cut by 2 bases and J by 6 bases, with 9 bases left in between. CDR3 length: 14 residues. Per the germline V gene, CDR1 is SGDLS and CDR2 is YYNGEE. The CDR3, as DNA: TGTGCCAGCAGCGTGTTGGCCCTTAATTCACCCCTCCACTTT. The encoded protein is CASSVLALNSPLHF.

The chain's CDR3 is CASSKQGRVPTNEKLFF. For the CDR3, the DNA is TGTGCCAGCAGCAAACAGGGACGGGTTCCAACTAATGAAAAACTGTTTTTT. The chain links TRBV7-8 to TRBJ1-4; possibly TRBD1 for D (6 bases). Germline lookup yields CDR1 SGHVS and CDR2 FQNEAQ. V was clipped by 5 bases and J by 0 bases, with 16 bases between them. This CDR3 is 17 amino acids long.

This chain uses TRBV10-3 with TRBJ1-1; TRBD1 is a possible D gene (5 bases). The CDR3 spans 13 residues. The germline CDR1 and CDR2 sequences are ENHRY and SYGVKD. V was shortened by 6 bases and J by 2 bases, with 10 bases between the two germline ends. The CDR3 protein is CAISNTGNTEAFF. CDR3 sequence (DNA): TGTGCCATCAGCAATACAGGAAACACTGAAGCTTTCTTT.

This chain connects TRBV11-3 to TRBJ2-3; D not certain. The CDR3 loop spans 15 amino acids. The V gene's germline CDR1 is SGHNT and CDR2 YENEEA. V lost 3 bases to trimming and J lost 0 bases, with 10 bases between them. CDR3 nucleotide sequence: TGTGCCAGCAGCTTGGGTGGGCTAAGCACAGATACGCAGTATTTT. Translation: CASSLGGLSTDTQYF.

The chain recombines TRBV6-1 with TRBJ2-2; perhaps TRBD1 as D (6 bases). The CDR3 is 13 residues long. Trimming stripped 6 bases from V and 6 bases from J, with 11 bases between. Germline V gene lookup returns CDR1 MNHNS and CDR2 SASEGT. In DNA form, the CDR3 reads TGTGCCAGCAGCGTCAGGGGAGCCGGGGAGCTGTTTTTT. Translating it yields CASSVRGAGELFF.

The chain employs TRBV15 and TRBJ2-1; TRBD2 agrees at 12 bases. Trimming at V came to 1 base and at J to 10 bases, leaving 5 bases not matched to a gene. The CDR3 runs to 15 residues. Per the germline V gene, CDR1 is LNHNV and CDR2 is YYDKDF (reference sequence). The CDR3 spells CATSRATSGSLEQFF. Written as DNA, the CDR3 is TGTGCCACCAGCAGAGCGACTAGCGGGAGTCTAGAGCAGTTCTTC.

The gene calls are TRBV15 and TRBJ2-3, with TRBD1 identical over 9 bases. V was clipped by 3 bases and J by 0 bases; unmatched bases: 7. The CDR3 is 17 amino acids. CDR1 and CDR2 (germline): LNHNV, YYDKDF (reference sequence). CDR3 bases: TGTGCCACCAGCAGGACGCGAGGGACAGGGAGCACAGATACGCAGTATTTT. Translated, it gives CATSRTRGTGSTDTQYF. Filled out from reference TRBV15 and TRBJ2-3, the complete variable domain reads DAMVIQNPRYQVTQFGKPVTLSCSQTLNHNVMYWYQQKSSQAPKLLFHYYDKDFNNEADTPDNFQSRRPNTSFCFLDIRSPGLGDTAMYLCATSRTRGTGSTDTQYFGPGTRLTVL.

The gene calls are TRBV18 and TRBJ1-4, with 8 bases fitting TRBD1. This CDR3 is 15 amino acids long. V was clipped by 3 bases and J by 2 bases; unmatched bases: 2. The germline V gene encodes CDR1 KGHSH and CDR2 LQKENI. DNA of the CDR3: TGTGCCAGCTCACCTCAGGGGGCTACTAATGAAAAACTGTTTTTT. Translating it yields CASSPQGATNEKLFF.

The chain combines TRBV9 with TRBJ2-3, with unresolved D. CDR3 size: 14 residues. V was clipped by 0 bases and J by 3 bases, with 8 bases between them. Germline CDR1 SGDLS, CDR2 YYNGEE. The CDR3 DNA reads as TGTGCCAGCAGCGTAGCGAAACAGACAGATACGCAGTATTTT. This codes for CASSVAKQTDTQYF.

The CDR3 region has the DNA TGTGCCAGCAGCTTATTAGCGGGAGGACAAGAGACCCAGTACTTC. Translating gives CASSLLAGGQETQYF. The chain recombines TRBV13 with TRBJ2-5, with TRBD2 matching over 10 bases. Germline CDR1 reads PRHDT; CDR2 reads FYEKMQ (reference sequence). Losses at the gene ends were 2 bases for V and 2 bases for J; bases not matched to a gene: 2. The CDR3 extends over 15 amino acids.

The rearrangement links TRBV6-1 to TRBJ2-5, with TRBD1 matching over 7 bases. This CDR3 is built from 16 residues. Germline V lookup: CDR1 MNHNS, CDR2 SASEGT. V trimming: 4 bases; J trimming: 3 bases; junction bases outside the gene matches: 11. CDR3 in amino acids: CASSGPRLGQEETQYF. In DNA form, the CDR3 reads TGTGCCAGCAGTGGCCCTCGCCTTGGACAGGAAGAGACCCAGTACTTC.

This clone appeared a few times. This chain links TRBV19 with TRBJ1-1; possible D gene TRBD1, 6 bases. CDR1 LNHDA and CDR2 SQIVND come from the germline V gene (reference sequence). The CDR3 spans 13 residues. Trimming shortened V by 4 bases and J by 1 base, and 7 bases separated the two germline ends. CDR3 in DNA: TGTGCCAGTAGTAACAGGGAGAACACTGAAGCTTTCTTT. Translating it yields CASSNRENTEAFF.

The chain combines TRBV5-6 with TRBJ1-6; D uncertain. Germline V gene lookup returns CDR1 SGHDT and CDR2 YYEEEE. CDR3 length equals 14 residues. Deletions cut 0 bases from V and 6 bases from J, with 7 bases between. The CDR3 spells CASSLDRPNSPLHF. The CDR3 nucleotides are TGTGCCAGCAGCTTGGACAGACCTAATTCACCCCTCCACTTT.

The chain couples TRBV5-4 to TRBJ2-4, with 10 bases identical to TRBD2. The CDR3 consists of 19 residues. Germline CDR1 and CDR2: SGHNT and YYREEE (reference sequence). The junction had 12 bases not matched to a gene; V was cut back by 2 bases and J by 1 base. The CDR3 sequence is CASSFPEAGGPGAKNIQYF. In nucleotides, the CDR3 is TGTGCCAGCAGCTTCCCGGAAGCGGGAGGGCCAGGGGCCAAAAACATTCAGTACTTC.

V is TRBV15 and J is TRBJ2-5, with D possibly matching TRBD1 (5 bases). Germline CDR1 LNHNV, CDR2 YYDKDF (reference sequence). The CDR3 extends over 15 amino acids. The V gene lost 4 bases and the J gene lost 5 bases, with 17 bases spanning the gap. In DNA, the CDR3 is TGTGCCACCAGCAAAGAAATCAGGGTTTGGGAGACCCAGTACTTC. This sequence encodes CATSKEIRVWETQYF.

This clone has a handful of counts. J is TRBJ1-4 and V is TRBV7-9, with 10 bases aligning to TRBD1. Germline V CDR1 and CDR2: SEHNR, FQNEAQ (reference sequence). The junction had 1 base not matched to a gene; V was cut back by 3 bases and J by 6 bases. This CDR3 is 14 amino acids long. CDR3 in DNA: TGTGCCAGCAGCTTGACAGGGGGCGATGAAAAACTGTTTTTT. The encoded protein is CASSLTGGDEKLFF.

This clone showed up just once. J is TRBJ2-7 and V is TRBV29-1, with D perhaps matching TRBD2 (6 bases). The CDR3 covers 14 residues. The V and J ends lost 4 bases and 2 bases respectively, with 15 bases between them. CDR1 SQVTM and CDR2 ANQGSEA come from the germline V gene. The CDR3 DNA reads TGCAGCGTTGGACAAAGGCGGGGAGCCTACGAGCAGTACTTC. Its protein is CSVGQRRGAYEQYF.

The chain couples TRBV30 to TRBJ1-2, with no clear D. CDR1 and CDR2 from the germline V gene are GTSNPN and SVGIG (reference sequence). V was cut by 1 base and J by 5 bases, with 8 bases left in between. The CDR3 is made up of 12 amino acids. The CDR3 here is CAWSDDKYGYTF. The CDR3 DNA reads TGTGCCTGGAGTGATGACAAATATGGCTACACCTTC.

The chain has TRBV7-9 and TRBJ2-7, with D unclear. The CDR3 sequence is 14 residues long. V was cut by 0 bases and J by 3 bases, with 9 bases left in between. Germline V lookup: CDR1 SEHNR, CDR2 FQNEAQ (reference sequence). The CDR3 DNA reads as TGTGCCAGCAGCTTAGCCGGAGTACACTACGAGCAGTACTTC. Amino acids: CASSLAGVHYEQYF.

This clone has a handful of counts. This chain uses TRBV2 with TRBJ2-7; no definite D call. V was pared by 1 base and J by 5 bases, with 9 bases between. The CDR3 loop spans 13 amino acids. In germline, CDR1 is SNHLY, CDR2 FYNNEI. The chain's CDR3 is CASSEEIGHEQYF. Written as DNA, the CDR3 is TGTGCCAGCAGTGAAGAAATCGGTCACGAGCAGTACTTC.

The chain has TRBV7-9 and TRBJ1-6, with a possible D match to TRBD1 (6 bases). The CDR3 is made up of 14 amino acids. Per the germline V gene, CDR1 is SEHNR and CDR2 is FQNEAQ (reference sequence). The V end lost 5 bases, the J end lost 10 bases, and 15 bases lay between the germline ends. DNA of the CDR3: TGTGCCAGCAGCGCACAGGGAGGGATATCACCCCTCCACTTT. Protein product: CASSAQGGISPLHF.

The CDR3 DNA follows: TGTGCCAGCAGCGGTGCACTAGCGGGAGGTGAATTCCAGTTCTTC. Protein: CASSGALAGGEFQFF. The V call is TRBV9, the J call TRBJ2-1, with 12 bases aligning to TRBD2. The V gene end was trimmed by 3 bases and the J gene end by 13 bases; junction bases not matched to a gene: 11. Germline CDR1 SGDLS, CDR2 YYNGEE. The CDR3 consists of 15 residues.

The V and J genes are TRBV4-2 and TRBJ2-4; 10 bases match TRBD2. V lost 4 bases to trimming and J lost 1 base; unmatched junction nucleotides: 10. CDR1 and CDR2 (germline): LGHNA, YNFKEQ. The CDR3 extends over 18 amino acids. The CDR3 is CASSLVSGGTEAKNIQYF. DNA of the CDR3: TGTGCCAGCAGCCTTGTTAGCGGGGGGACGGAGGCCAAAAACATTCAGTACTTC.

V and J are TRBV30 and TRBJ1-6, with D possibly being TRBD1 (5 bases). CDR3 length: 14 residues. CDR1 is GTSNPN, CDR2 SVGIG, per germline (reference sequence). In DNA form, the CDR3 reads TGTGCTTTCGACTCGGGGGGAGATAATTCACCCCTCCACTTT. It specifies CAFDSGGDNSPLHF.

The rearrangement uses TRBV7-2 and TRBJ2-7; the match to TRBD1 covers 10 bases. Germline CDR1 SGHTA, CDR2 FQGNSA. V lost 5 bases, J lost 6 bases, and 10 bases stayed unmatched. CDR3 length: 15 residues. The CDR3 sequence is CASSVMPGQGSEQYF. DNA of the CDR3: TGTGCCAGCAGCGTAATGCCGGGACAGGGGTCCGAGCAGTACTTC.

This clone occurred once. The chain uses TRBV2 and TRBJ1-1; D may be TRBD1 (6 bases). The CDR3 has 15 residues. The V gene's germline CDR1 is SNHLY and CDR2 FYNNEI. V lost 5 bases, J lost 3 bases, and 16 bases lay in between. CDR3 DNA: TGTGCCAGCAGTAGAGGGGGGGGTACACACACTGAAGCTTTCTTT. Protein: CASSRGGGTHTEAFF.

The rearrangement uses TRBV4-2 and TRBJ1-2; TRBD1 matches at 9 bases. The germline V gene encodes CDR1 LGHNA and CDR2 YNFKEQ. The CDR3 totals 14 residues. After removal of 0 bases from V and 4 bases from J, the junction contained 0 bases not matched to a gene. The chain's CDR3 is CASSQETGGYGYTF. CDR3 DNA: TGTGCCAGCAGCCAAGAGACAGGGGGCTATGGCTACACCTTC.

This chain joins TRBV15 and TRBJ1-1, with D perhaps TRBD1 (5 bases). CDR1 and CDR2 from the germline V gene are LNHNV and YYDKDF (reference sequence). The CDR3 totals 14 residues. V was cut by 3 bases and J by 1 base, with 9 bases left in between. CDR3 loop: CATSSGGENTEAFF. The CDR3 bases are TGTGCCACCAGCAGCGGGGGGGAGAACACTGAAGCTTTCTTT.